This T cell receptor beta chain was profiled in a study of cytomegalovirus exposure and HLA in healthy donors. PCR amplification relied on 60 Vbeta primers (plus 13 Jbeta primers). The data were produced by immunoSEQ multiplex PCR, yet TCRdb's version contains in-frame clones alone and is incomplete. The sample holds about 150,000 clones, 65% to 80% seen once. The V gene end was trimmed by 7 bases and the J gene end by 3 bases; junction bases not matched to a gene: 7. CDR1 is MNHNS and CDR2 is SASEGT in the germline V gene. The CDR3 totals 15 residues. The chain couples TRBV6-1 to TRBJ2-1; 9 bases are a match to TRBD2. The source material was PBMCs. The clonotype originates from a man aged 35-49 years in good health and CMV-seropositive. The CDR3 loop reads CASTSATSGYNEQFF. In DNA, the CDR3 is TGTGCCAGCACCTCGGCGACTAGCGGCTACAATGAGCAGTTCTTC.